Shown below are 5 T cell receptor beta chains from a single sample sequenced in a study of cytomegalovirus exposure and HLA in healthy donors. A multiplex PCR was run with 60 Vbeta primers and 13 Jbeta primers. Method: immunoSEQ multiplex PCR; TCRdb's copy keeps in-frame clones and lacks some. Of 140,000 to 150,000 clones in the sample, 65% to 80% are singletons; the top ten hold about 6.4%. Sequencing input: PBMCs. These TCRs come from a man aged 25-40 years in good health and CMV-seronegative.

To note about this clone: Mismatch with germline at one junction end may stem from a read error. The rearrangement joins TRBV7-7 to TRBJ2-7; a weak D match, TRBD2 (6 bases). This CDR3 is 16 amino acids long. Germline loops: CDR1 SSHAT, CDR2 FNYEAQ (reference sequence). The CDR3 DNA follows: TGTGCTAGCAGCTTAGATAAGGGAGGTAGGTCCTACGAGCAGTACTTC. Translating gives CASSLDKGGRSYEQYF.

The CDR3 here is CASSVQGMYGYTF. DNA for the CDR3: TGTGCCAGCAGTGTACAGGGGATGTATGGCTACACCTTC. The genes are TRBV2 and TRBJ1-2, with 7 positions matching TRBD1. The CDR3 is 13 amino acids. CDR1 and CDR2 from the germline V gene are SNHLY and FYNNEI. V lost 4 bases, J lost 5 bases, and 4 bases stayed unmatched.

CDR3 coding DNA: TGTGCCACCCGGTTGGGGCGAGAGACCCAGTACTTC. Protein product: CATRLGRETQYF. The V call is TRBV28, the J call TRBJ2-5; TRBD1 is a possible D gene (5 bases). Trimming removed 10 bases from V and 4 bases from J, with 13 bases in between. This CDR3 contains 12 residues. Germline values: CDR1 MDHEN, CDR2 SYDVKM. Supplemented by reference TRBV28 and TRBJ2-5, the full variable domain reads DVKVTQSSRYLVKRTGEKVFLECVQDMDHENMFWYRQDPGLGLRLIYFSYDVKMKEKGDIPEGYSVSREKKERFSLILESASTNQTSMYLCATRLGRETQYFGPGTRLLVL.

This clone appeared a single time. The chain employs TRBV5-1 and TRBJ1-1, with D tentatively TRBD1 (5 bases). Looked up from germline, CDR1 is SGHRS and CDR2 is YFSETQ. V lost 6 bases to trimming and J lost 4 bases, with 16 bases between them. The length of the CDR3 is 14 residues. CDR3 amino acids: CASKSGGGRTEAFF. The CDR3 coding sequence is TGCGCCAGCAAATCGGGGGGAGGACGCACTGAAGCTTTCTTT.

The J gene is TRBJ1-1, the V gene TRBV28; D perhaps matches TRBD1 (6 bases). The CDR3 contains 13 residues. Germline V gives CDR1 MDHEN, CDR2 SYDVKM. V lost 7 bases and J lost 6, with 15 bases in between. The CDR3 protein is CASKTWGGPEAFF. CDR3 coding DNA: TGTGCCAGCAAAACCTGGGGGGGCCCTGAAGCTTTCTTT.